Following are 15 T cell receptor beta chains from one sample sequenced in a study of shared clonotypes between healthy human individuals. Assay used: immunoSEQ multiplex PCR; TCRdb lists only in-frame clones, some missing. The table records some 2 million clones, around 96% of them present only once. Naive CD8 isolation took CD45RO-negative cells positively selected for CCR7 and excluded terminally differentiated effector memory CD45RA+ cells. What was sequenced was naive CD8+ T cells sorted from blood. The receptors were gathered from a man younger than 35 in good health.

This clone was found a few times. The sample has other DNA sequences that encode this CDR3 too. The CDR3 spells CASSGADNYGYTF. The CDR3 nucleotides are TGTGCCAGCAGTGGCGCAGACAACTATGGCTACACCTTC. The chain links TRBV2 to TRBJ1-2; the D is unclear. The CDR3 contains 13 residues. Between the trimmed V and J ends, which lost 4 bases and 2 bases, there was a span of 8 bases. Germline V gives CDR1 SNHLY, CDR2 FYNNEI.

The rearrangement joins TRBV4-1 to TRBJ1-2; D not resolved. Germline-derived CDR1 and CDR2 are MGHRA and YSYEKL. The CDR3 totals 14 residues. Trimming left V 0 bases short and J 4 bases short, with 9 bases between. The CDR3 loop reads CASSQDSTAYGYTF. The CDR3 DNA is TGCGCCAGCAGCCAAGATTCTACCGCCTATGGCTACACCTTC.

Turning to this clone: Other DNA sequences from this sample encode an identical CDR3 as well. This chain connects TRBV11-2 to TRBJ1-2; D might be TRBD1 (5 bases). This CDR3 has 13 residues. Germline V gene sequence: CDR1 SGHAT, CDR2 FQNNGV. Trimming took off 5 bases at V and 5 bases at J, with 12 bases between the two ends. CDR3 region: CASSLGTAYGYTF. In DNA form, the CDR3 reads TGTGCCAGCAGCCTTGGGACGGCATATGGCTACACCTTC. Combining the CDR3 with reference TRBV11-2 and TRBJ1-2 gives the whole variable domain EAGVAQSPRYKIIEKRQSVAFWCNPISGHATLYWYQQILGQGPKLLIQFQNNGVVDDSQLPKDRFSAERLKGVDSTLKIQPAKLEDSAVYLCASSLGTAYGYTFGSGTRLTVV.

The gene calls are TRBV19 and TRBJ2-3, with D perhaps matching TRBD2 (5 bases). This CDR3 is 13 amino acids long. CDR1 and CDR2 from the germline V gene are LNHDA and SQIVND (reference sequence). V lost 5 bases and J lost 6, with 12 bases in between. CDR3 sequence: CASSVIGGDTQYF. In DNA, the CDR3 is TGTGCCAGTAGTGTTATTGGCGGGGATACGCAGTATTTT.

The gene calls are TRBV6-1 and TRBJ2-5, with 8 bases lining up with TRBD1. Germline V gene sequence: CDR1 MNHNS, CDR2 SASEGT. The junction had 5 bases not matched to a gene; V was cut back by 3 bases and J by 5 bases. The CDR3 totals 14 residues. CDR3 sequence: CASSETGVAETQYF. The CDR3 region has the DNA TGTGCCAGCAGTGAGACAGGGGTGGCGGAGACCCAGTACTTC.

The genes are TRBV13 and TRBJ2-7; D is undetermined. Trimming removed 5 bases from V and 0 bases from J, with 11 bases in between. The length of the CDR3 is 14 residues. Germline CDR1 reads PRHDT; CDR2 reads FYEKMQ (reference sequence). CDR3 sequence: CASSRATFSYEQYF. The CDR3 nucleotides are TGTGCCAGCAGCAGAGCTACCTTCTCCTACGAGCAGTACTTC.

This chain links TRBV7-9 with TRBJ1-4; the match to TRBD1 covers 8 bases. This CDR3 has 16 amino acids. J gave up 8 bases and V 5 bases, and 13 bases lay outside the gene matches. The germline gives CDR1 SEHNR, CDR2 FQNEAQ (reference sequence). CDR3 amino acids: CASSPGPGQEQEKLFF. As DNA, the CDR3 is TGTGCCAGCAGCCCAGGACCGGGACAGGAGCAAGAAAAACTGTTTTTT.

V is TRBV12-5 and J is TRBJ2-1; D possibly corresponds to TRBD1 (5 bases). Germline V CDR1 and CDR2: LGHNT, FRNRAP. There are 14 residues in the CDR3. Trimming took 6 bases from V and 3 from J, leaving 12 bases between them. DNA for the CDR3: TGTGCTAGTGGCTTTTATCAGGGCTACAATGAGCAGTTCTTC. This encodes CASGFYQGYNEQFF.

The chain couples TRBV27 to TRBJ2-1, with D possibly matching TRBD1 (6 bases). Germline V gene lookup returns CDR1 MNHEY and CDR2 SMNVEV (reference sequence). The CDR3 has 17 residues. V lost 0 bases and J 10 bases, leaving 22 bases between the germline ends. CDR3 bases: TGTGCCAGCAGTTTATCTGCGACTCGACAGGTTATCATCGAGCAGTTCTTC. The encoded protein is CASSLSATRQVIIEQFF.

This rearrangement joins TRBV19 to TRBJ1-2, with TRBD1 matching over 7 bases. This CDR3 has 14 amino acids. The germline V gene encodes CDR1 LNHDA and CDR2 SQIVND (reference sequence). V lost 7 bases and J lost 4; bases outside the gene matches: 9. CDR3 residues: CASIRDRSGYGYTF. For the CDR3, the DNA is TGTGCCAGTATCCGGGACAGAAGCGGCTATGGCTACACCTTC.

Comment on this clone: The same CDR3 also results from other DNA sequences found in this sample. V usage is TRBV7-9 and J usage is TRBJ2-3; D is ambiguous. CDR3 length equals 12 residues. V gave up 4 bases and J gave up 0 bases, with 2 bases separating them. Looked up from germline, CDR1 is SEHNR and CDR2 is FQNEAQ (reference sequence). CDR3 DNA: TGTGCCAGCAGCTACAGCACAGATACGCAGTATTTT. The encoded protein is CASSYSTDTQYF.

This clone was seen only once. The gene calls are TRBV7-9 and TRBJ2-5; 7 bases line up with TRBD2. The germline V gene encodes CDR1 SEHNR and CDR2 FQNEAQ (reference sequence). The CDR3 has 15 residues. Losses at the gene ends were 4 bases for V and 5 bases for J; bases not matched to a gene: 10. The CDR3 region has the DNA TGTGCCAGCAGCTCCGCCGGGACTACATGGGAGACCCAGTACTTC. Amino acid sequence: CASSSAGTTWETQYF.

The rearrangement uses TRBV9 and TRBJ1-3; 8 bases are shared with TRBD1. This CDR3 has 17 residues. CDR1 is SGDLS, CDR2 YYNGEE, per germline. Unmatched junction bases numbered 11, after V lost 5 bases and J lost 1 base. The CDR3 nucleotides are TGTGCCAGCAGTGCCGGGACAGGATTGAATTCTGGAAACACCATATATTTT. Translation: CASSAGTGLNSGNTIYF.

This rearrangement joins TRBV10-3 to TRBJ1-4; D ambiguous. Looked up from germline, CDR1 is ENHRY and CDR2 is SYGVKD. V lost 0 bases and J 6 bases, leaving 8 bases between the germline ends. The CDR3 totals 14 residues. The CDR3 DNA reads TGTGCCATCAGTGAGTCGGGGAGGGATGAAAAACTGTTTTTT. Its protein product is CAISESGRDEKLFF.

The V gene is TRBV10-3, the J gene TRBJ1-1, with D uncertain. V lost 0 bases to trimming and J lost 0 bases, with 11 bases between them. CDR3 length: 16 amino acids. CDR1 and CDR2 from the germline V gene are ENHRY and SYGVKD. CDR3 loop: CAISESTGNLNTEAFF. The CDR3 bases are TGTGCCATCAGTGAGTCGACCGGCAACTTGAACACTGAAGCTTTCTTT.